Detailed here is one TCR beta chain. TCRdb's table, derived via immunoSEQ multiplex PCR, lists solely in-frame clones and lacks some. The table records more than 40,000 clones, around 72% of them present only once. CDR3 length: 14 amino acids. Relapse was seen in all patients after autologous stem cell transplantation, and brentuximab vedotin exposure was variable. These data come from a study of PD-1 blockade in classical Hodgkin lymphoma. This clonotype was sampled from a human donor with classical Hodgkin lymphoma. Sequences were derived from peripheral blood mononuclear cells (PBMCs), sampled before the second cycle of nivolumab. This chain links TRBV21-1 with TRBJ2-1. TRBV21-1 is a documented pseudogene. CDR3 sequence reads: CASSIWGANNEQFF. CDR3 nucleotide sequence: TGTGCCAGCAGCATTTGGGGGGCGAACAATGAGCAGTTCTTC.